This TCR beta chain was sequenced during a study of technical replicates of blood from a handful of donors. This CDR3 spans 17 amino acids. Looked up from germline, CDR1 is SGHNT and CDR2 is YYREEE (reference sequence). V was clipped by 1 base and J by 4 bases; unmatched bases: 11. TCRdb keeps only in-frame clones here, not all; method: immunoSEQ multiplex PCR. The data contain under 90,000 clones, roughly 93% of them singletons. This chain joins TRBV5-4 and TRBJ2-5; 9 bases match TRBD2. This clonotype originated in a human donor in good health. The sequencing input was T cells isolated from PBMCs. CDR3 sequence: CASSLSGGGRARETQYF. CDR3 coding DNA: TGTGCCAGCAGCTTGTCGGGCGGCGGGAGGGCCCGAGAGACCCAGTACTTC.